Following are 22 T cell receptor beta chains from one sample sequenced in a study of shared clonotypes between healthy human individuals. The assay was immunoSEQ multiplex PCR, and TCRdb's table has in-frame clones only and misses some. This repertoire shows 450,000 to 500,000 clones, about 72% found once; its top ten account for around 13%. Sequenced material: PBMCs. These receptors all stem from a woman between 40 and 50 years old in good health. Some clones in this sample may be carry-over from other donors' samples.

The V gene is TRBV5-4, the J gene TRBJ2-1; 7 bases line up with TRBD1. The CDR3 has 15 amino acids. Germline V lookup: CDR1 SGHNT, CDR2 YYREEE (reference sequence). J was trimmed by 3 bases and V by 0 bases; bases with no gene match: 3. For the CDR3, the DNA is TGTGCCAGCAGCTTGGGGACAGGCGGCTACAATGAGCAGTTCTTC. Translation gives CASSLGTGGYNEQFF.

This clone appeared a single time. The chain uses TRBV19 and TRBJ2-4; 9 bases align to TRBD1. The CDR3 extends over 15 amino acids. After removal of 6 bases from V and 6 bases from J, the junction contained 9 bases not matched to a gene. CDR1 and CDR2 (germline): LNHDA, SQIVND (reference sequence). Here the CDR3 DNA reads TGTGCCAGTAGGCCGGGACAGGGTTTTACAAACATTCAGTACTTC. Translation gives CASRPGQGFTNIQYF.

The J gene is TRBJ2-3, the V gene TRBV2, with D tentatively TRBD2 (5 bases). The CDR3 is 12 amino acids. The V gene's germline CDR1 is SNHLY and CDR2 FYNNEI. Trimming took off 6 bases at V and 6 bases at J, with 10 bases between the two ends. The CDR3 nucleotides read TGTGCCAGCAGACTAGTTTCCGATACGCAGTATTTT. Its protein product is CASRLVSDTQYF.

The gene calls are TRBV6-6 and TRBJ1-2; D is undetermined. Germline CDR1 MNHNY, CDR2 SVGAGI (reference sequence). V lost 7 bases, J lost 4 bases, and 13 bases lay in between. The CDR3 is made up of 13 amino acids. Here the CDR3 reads CASTGFLSYGYTF. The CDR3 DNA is TGTGCCAGCACGGGTTTTCTAAGCTATGGCTACACCTTC.

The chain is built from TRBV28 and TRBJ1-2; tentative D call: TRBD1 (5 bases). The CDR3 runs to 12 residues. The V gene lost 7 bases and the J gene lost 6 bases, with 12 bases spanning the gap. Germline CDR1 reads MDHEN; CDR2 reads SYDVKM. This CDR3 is CASTVGGHGYTF. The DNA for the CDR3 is TGTGCCAGCACAGTGGGGGGACATGGCTACACCTTC.

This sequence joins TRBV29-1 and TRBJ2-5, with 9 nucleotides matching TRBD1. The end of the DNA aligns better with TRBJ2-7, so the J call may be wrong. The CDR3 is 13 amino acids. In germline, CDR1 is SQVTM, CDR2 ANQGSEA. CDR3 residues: CSAEDRGGYEQYF. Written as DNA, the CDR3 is TGCAGCGCGGAGGACAGGGGAGGGTACGAGCAGTACTTC.

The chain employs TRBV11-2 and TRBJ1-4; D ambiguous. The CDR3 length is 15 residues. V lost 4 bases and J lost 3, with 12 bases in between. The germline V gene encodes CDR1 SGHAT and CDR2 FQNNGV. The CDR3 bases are TGTGCCAGCAGCTCTCCACAACAGTCTAATGAAAAACTGTTTTTT. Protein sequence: CASSSPQQSNEKLFF.

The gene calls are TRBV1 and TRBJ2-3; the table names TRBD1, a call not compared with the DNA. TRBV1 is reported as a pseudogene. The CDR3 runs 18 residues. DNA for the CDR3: TGCACCAGCAGCCTTCGGGACAGGGGCACCTACGGCACAGATACGCAGTATTTT. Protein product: CTSSLRDRGTYGTDTQYF.

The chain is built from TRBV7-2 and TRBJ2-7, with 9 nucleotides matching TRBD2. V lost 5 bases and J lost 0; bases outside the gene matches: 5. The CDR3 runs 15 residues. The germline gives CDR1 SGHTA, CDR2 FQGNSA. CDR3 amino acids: CASSTTSGRSYEQYF. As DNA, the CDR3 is TGTGCCAGCAGCACGACTAGCGGCCGCTCCTACGAGCAGTACTTC. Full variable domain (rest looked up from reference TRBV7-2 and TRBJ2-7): GAGVSQSPSNKVTEKGKDVELRCDPISGHTALYWYRQSLGQGLEFLIYFQGNSAPDKSGLPSDRFSAERTGGSVSTLTIQRTQQEDSAVYLCASSTTSGRSYEQYFGPGTRLTVT.

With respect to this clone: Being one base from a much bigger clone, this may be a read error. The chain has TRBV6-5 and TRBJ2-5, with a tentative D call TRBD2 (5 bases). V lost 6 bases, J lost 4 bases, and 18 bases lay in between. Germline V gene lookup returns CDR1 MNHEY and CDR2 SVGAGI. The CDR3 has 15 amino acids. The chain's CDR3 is CASSTVRGLAETQYF. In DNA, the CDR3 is TGTGCCAGCAGCACCGTACGGGGTTTGGCAGAGACCCAGTACTTC.

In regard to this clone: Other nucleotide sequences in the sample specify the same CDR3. The CDR3 coding sequence is TGTGCCAGTAGTACCCCCGGACTAGCCTACGAGCAGTACTTC. It yields the protein CASSTPGLAYEQYF. This chain links TRBV19 with TRBJ2-7; 7 positions match TRBD2. Germline CDR1 reads LNHDA; CDR2 reads SQIVND (reference sequence). This CDR3 region has 14 residues. The ends lost 4 bases at V and 2 bases at J; junction bases unmatched: 5.

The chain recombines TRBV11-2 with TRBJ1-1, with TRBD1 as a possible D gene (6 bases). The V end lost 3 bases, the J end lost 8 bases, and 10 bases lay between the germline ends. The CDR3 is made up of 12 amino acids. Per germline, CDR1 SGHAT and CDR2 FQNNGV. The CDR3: CASSFRTAEAFF. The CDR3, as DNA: TGTGCCAGCAGCTTCCGGACAGCCGAAGCTTTCTTT. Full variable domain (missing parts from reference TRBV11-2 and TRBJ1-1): EAGVAQSPRYKIIEKRQSVAFWCNPISGHATLYWYQQILGQGPKLLIQFQNNGVVDDSQLPKDRFSAERLKGVDSTLKIQPAKLEDSAVYLCASSFRTAEAFFGQGTRLTVV.

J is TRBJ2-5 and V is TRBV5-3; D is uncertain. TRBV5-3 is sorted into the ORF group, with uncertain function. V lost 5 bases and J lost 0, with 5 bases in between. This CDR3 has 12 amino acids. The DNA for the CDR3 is TGTGCCAGAAGACGATACCAAGAGACCCAGTACTTC. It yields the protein CARRRYQETQYF.

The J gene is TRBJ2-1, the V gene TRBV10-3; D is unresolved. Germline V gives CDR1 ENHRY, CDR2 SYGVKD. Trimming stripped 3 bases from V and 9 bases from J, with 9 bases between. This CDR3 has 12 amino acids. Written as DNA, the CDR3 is TGTGCCATCAGTGATTTGGGCGTTGAGCAGTTCTTC. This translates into CAISDLGVEQFF.

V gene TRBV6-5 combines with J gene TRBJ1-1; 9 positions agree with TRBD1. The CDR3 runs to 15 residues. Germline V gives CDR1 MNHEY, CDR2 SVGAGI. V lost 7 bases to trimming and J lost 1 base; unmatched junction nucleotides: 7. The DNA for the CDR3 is TGTGCCAGCACCCACAGGGGGCTCGGGAACACTGAAGCTTTCTTT. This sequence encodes CASTHRGLGNTEAFF.

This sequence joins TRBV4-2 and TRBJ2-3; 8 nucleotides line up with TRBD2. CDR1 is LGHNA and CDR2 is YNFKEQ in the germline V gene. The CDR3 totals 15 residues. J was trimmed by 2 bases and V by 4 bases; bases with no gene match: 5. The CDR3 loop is CASSRIAGSTDTQYF. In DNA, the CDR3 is TGTGCCAGCAGCCGAATAGCGGGATCCACAGATACGCAGTATTTT.

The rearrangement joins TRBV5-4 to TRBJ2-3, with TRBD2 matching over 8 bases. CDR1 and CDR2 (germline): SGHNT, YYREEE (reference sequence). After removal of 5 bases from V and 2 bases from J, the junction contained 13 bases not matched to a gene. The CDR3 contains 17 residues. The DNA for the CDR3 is TGTGCCAGCAGTCGAGCCCTTAGCGGGATAAACACAGATACGCAGTATTTT. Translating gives CASSRALSGINTDTQYF. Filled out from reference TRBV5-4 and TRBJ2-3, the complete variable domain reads ETGVTQSPTHLIKTRGQQVTLRCSSQSGHNTVSWYQQALGQGPQFIFQYYREEENGRGNFPPRFSGLQFPNYSSELNVNALELDDSALYLCASSRALSGINTDTQYFGPGTRLTVL.

CDR3 loop: CASSYAADRGLYEQYF. DNA for the CDR3: TGTGCCAGCAGTTACGCCGCCGACAGGGGCCTCTACGAGCAGTACTTC. The chain employs TRBV6-5 and TRBJ2-7; 8 nucleotides line up with TRBD1. There are 16 residues in the CDR3. The V gene end was trimmed by 2 bases and the J gene end by 3 bases; junction bases not matched to a gene: 9. Germline V gene data show CDR1 as MNHEY and CDR2 as SVGAGI.

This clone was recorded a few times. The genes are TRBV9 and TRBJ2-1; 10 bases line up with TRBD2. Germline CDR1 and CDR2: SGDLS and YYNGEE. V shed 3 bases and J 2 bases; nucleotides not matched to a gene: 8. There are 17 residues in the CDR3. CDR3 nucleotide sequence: TGTGCCAGCAGCGGGGCGGCTAGCGGGAGCCCCTACAATGAGCAGTTCTTC. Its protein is CASSGAASGSPYNEQFF.

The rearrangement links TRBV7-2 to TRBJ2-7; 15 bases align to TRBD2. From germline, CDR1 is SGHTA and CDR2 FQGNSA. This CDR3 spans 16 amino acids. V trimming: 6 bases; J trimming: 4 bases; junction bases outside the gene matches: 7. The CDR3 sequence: CASSYRTSGRVYEQYF. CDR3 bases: TGTGCCAGCAGTTACCGGACTAGCGGGAGGGTATACGAGCAGTACTTC.

The CDR3, as DNA: TGCAGCGTTGACGGGCAGGCTCCGATGTCCTATGGCTACACCTTC. Residues: CSVDGQAPMSYGYTF. This chain links TRBV29-1 with TRBJ1-2; D gene unclear. The CDR3 totals 15 residues. Germline V gene lookup returns CDR1 SQVTM and CDR2 ANQGSEA. The germline V and J ends were trimmed by 3 bases and 4 bases, with 18 bases remaining between them.

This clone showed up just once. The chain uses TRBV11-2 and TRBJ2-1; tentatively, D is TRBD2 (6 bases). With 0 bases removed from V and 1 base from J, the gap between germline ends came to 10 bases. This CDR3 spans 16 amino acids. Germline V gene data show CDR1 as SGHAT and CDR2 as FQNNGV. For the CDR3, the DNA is TGTGCCAGCAGCTTAGAAGGCGGGACTTCCTACAATGAGCAGTTCTTC. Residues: CASSLEGGTSYNEQFF. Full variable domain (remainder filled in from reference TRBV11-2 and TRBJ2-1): EAGVAQSPRYKIIEKRQSVAFWCNPISGHATLYWYQQILGQGPKLLIQFQNNGVVDDSQLPKDRFSAERLKGVDSTLKIQPAKLEDSAVYLCASSLEGGTSYNEQFFGPGTRLTVL.